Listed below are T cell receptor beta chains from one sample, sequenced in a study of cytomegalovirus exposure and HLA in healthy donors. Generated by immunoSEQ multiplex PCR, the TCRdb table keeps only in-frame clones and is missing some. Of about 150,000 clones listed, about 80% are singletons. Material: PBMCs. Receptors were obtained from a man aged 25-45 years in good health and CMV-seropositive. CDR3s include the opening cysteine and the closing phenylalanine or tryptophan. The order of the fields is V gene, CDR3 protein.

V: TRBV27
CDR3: CASRLRGMNTEAFF

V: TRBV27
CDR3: CASSNRGSDNSPLHF

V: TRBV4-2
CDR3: CASSQDLLAEPYEQYF

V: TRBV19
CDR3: CASSTGTGGARGYTF

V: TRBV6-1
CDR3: CASSDGGGTVLAKNIQYF

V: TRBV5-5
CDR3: CASSPRQNQPQHF

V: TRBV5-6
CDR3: CASSLRTGSLQETQYF

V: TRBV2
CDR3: CASSDRDSPPEAFF

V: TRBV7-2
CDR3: CASSRDRGSYNEQFF

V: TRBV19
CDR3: CASNPAAGAGGGYTF

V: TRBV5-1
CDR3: CASSSAWEQYF

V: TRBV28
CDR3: CASRSSTGWRGYTF

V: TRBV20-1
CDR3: CSARDRNEQYF

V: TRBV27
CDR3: CASSFGDIPNEQFF

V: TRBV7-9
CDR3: CASSHRQGKDEQFF

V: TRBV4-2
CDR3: CASSRQGSTDTQYF

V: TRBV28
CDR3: CASSLNHRGNSPLHF

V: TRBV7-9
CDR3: CASSAGLNSGNTIYF

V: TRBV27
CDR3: CASSLTGSRTEAFF

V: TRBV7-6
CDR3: CASSLGQGFAEAFF

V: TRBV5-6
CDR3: CASSLATHKGGFTEAFF

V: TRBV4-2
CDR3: CASSQDRQNTEAFF

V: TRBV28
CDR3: CASSETQGHYNEQFF

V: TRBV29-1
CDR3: CSDLAGGAYNEQFF

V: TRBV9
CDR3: CASSVAAGLANTEAFF

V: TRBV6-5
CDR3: CASIDRPGNTIYF

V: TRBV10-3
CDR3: CAISGQFDEQYF

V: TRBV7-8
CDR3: CASSLAFTGGSYEQYF

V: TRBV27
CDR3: CASSFYSGANVLTF

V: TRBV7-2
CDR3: CASSADRDVAYGYTF

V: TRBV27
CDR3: CASGRDRTPMNTEAFF

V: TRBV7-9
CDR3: CASSLNGQPQHF

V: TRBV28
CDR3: CASSQGLETQYF

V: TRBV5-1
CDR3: CASSMGHEQYF

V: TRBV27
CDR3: CASSLGPTVKAFF

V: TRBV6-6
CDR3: CASSSPRQAGANVLTF

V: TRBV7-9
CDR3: CASSHRTFNEQFF

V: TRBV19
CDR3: CASSFSPTKRTEAFF

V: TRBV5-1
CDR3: CASSAGGNYNEQFF

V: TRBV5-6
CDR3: CASSHVRETSSYNEQFF

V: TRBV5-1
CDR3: CASSLIPGQEKNIQYF

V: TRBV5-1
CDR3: CASSLDPGEGSKETQYF

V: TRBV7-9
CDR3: CASSQASLANFYEQYF

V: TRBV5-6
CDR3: CASRPDRQNYGYTF

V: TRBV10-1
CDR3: CASSESLTLNEQFF

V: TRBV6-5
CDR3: CASSYYRGTDTQYF

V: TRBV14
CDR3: CASSPASATTGLAGRGSGTDTQYF

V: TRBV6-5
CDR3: CASSRSLNTEAFF

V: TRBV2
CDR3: CASSSPMGGAQGGYTF

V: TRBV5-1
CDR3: CANLTGTLKRIEKLFF

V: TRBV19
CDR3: CASSPGTPGPQHF

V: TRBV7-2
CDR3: CASRVGTVYGYTF

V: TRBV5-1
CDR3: CASSLIGGKLFF

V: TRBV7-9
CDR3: CASSFPVQAGEAFF

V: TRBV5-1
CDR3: CASSPMTGASYEQYF

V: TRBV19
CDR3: CASRRENYGYTF

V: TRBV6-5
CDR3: CASSTGTYNSPLHF

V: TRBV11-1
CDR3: CASSPDRETQYF

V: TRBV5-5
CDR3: CASSLSRDSAAFF